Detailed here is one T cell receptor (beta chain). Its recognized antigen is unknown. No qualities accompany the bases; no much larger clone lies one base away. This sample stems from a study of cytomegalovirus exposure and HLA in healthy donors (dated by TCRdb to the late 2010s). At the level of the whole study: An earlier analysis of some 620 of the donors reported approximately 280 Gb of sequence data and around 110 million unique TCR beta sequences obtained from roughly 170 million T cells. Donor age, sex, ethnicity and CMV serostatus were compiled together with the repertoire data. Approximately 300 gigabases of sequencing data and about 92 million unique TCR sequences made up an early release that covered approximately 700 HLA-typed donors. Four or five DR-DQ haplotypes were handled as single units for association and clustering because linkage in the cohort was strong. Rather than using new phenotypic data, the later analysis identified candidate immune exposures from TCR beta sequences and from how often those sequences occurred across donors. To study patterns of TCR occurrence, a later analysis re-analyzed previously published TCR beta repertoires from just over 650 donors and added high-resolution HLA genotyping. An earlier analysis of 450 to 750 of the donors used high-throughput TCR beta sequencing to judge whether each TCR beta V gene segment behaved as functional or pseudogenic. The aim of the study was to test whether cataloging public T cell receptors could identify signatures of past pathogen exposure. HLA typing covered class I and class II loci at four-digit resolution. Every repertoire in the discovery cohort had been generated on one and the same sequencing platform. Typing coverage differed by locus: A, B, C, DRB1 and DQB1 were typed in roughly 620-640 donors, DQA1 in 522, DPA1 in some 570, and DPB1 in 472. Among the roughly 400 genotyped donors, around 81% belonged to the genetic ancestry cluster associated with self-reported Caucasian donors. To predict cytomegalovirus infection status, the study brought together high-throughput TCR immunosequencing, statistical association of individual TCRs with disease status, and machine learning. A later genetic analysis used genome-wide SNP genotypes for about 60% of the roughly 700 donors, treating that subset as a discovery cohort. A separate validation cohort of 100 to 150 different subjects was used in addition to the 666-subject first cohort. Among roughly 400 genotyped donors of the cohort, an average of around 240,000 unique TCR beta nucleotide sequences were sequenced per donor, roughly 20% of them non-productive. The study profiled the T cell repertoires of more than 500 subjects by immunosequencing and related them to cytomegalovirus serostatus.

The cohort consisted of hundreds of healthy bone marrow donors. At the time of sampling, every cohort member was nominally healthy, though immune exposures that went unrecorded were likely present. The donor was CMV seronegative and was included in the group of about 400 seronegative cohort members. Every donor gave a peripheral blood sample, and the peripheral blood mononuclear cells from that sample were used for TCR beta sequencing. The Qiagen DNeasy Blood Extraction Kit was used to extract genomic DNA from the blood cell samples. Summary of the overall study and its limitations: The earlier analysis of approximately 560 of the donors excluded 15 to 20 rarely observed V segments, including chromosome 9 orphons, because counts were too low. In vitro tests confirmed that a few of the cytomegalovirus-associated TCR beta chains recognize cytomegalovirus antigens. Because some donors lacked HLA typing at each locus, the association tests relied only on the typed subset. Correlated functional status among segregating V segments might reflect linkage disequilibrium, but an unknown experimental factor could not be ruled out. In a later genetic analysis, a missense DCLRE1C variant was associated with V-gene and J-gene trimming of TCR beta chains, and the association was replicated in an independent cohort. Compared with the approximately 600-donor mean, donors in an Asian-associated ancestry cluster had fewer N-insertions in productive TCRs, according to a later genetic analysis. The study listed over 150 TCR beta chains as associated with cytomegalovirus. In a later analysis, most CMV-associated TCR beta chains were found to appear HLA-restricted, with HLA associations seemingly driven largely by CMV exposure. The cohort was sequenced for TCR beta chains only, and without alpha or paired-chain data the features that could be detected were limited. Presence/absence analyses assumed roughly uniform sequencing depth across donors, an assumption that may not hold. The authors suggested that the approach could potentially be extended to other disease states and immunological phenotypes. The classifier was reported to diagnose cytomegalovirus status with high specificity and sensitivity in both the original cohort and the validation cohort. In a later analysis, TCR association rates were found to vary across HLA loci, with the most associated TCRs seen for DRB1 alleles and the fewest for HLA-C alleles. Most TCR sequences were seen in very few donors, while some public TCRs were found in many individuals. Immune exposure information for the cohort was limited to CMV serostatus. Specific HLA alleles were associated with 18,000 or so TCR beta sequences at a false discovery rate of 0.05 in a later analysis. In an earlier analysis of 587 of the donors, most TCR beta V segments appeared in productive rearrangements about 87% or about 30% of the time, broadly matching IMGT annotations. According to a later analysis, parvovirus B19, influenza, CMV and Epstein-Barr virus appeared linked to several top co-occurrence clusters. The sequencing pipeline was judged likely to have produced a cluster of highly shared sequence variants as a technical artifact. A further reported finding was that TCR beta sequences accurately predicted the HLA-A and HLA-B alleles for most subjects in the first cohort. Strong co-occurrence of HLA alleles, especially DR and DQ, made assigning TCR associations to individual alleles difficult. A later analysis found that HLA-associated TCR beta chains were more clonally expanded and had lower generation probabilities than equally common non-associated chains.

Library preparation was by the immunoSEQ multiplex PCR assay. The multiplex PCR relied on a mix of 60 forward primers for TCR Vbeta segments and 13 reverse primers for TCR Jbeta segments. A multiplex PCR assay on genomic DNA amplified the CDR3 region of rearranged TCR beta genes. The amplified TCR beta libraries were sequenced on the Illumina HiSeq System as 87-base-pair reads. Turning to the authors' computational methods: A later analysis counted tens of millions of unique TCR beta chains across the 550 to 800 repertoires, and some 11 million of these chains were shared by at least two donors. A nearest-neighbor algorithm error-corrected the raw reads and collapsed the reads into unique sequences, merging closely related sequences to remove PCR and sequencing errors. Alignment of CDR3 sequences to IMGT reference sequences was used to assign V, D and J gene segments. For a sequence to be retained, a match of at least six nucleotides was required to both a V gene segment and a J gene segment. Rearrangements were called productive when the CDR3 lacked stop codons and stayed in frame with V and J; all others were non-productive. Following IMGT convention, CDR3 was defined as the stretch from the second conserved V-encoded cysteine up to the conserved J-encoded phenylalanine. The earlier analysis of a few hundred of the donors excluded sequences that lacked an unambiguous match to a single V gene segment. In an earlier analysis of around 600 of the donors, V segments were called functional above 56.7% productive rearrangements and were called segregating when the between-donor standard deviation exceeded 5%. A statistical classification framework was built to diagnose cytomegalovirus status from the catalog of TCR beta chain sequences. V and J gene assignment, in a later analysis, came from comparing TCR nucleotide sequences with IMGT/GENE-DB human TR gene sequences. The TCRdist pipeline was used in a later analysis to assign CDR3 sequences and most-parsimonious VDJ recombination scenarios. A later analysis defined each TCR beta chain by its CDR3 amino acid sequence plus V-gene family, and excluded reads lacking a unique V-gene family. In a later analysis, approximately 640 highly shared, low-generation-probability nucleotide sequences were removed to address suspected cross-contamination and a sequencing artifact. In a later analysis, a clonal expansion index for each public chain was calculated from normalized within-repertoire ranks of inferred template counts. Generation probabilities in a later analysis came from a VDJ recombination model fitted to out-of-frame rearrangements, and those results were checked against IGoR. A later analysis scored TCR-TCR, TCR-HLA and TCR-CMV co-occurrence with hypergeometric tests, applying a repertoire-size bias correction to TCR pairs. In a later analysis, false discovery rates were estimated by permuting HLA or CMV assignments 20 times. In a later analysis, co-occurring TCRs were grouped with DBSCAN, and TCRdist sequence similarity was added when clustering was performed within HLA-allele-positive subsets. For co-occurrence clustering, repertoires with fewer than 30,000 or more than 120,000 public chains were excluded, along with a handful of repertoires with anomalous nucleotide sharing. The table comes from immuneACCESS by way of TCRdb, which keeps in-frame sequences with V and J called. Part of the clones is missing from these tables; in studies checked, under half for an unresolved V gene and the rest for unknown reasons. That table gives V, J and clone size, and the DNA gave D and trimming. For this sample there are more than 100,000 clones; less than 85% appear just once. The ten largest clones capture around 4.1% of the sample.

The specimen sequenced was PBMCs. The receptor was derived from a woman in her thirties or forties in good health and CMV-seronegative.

The CDR3 region has the sequence CASGFGTSAYNEQFF. In nucleotide form, the sequence is TGTGCTAGTGGTTTTGGGACTAGCGCATACAATGAGCAGTTCTTC. The rearranged segments are TRBV12-5 and TRBJ2-1, with 10 junctional bases fitting TRBD2. The germline V gene provides CDR1 LGHNT and CDR2 FRNRAP. Germline trimming amounts to 3 bases on V and 4 bases on J, with 3 as the count of junction bases outside the gene matches. Counted from cysteine to phenylalanine, this CDR3 has 15 amino acids. The kept DNA is CDR3 alone, 45 bases in frame from the first base.